A single sample is the source of the 13 T cell receptor beta chains below, sequenced in a study of blood T cell repertoires in COVID-19. Generated by immunoSEQ multiplex PCR, the TCRdb table keeps only in-frame clones and is missing some. The sample lists roughly 90,000 clones, roughly 88% seen once, with about an eighth in the top ten. Sequencing used peripheral blood. The receptors originated from a human donor in a cohort sampled during active COVID-19.

The rearrangement links TRBV4-2 to TRBJ2-1; 8 bases fit TRBD2. This CDR3 region has 17 residues. Per germline, CDR1 LGHNA and CDR2 YNFKEQ. Trimming cost V 0 bases and J 4 bases; bases outside gene matches: 8. The CDR3 DNA reads as TGTGCCAGCAGCCAAGATGAAGGGAGCGGGGGTTACAATGAGCAGTTCTTC. It yields the protein CASSQDEGSGGYNEQFF.

This chain links TRBV18 with TRBJ1-2; 9 positions agree with TRBD1. The V segment lost 3 bases and the J segment 4 bases; nucleotides outside the gene matches: 6. Germline V gene data show CDR1 as KGHSH and CDR2 as LQKENI. The CDR3 length is 15 residues. In DNA, the CDR3 is TGTGCCAGCTCACCCGGACAGGGGAATATCTATGGCTACACCTTC. It specifies CASSPGQGNIYGYTF.

This chain connects TRBV9 to TRBJ1-1; 7 bases are shared with TRBD1. CDR3 length: 15 residues. Looked up from germline, CDR1 is SGDLS and CDR2 is YYNGEE. J lost 9 bases, V lost 4 bases, and 15 bases had no gene match. Here the CDR3 DNA reads TGTGCCAGCAGCCCACAAGGGGGACAGCGGGCGAAAGCTTTCTTT. Its translation is CASSPQGGQRAKAFF.

This chain connects TRBV28 to TRBJ2-1; 11 positions match TRBD2. The junction had 10 bases not matched to a gene; V was cut back by 5 bases and J by 10 bases. CDR3 length: 15 amino acids. The germline V gene encodes CDR1 MDHEN and CDR2 SYDVKM. As DNA, the CDR3 is TGTGCCAGCAGTCGGGGGGCGACTAGCGGGACAGAGCAGTTCTTC. As protein: CASSRGATSGTEQFF.

This chain uses TRBV4-1 with TRBJ2-3; 10 nucleotides agree with TRBD1. The CDR3 totals 15 residues. Germline loops: CDR1 MGHRA, CDR2 YSYEKL. V shed 2 bases and J 3 bases; nucleotides not matched to a gene: 2. In DNA, the CDR3 is TGCGCCAGCAGCCAAAGACAGGGGGCAACAGATACGCAGTATTTT. This translates into CASSQRQGATDTQYF.

In this sample, this clone turned up a few times. The J gene is TRBJ2-7, the V gene TRBV10-3; the match to TRBD1 covers 11 bases. The junction had 3 bases not matched to a gene; V was cut back by 2 bases and J by 3 bases. Looked up from germline, CDR1 is ENHRY and CDR2 is SYGVKD. The CDR3 extends over 15 amino acids. CDR3 amino acids: CAISEGTGGSYEQYF. CDR3 nucleotides: TGTGCCATCAGTGAGGGGACAGGGGGTAGCTACGAGCAGTACTTC.

This chain connects TRBV6-1 to TRBJ1-1; 7 bases map to TRBD1. The junction had 9 bases not matched to a gene; V was cut back by 4 bases and J by 1 base. This CDR3 comprises 16 residues. Germline V gene lookup returns CDR1 MNHNS and CDR2 SASEGT. DNA of the CDR3: TGTGCCAGCAGTGCACGACAGGGTACTGCGAACACTGAAGCTTTCTTT. Translating it yields CASSARQGTANTEAFF.

The V call is TRBV6-5, the J call TRBJ1-5, with D hard to call. Trimming shortened V by 6 bases and J by 3 bases, and 12 bases separated the two germline ends. Germline CDR1 and CDR2: MNHEY and SVGAGI. This CDR3 region has 14 residues. For the CDR3, the DNA is TGTGCCAGCAGACGGGAGGCGCCCAATCAGCCCCAGCATTTT. It translates to CASRREAPNQPQHF.

This chain joins TRBV10-3 and TRBJ2-5; 7 positions agree with TRBD1. The CDR3 is made up of 16 amino acids. V shed 0 bases and J 3 bases; nucleotides not matched to a gene: 7. Germline V gene sequence: CDR1 ENHRY, CDR2 SYGVKD. The CDR3 loop is CAISESTTGWEETQYF. The CDR3 DNA reads as TGTGCCATCAGTGAGTCTACGACAGGGTGGGAAGAGACCCAGTACTTC.

This chain connects TRBV4-2 to TRBJ1-5, with 10 bases matching TRBD1. J gave up 2 bases and V 0 bases, and 4 bases lay outside the gene matches. The CDR3 has 17 amino acids. The germline V gene has CDR1 LGHNA and CDR2 YNFKEQ. The CDR3 DNA reads as TGTGCCAGCAGCCAAGATCTTGGGACAGGGGGCAATCAGCCCCAGCATTTT. Translating it yields CASSQDLGTGGNQPQHF.

V gene TRBV25-1 combines with J gene TRBJ1-1; no clear D gene. This CDR3 has 12 residues. The germline CDR1 and CDR2 sequences are MGHDK and SYGVNS. The ends were cut back, 5 bases at V and 4 bases at J, with 8 bases in the middle. The CDR3 coding sequence is TGTGCCAGCAGTAGGGAGGGCACTGAAGCTTTCTTT. Encoded protein: CASSREGTEAFF.

This chain connects TRBV10-3 to TRBJ1-5; 10 bases align to TRBD1. Germline V gene data show CDR1 as ENHRY and CDR2 as SYGVKD. The trim removed 6 bases at V and 5 bases at J, leaving 13 bases unmatched. CDR3 length equals 17 residues. CDR3 in DNA: TGTGCCATCAGCGGGACAGGGGCCGGTAGCATGGATCAGCCCCAGCATTTT. Amino acids: CAISGTGAGSMDQPQHF.

The chain is built from TRBV6-5 and TRBJ2-7; TRBD2 matches at 8 bases. The CDR3 loop spans 14 amino acids. The V gene's germline CDR1 is MNHEY and CDR2 SVGAGI. The ends lost 4 bases at V and 5 bases at J; junction bases unmatched: 7. The CDR3 loop is CASSSGGQGNEQYF. In DNA form, the CDR3 reads TGTGCCAGCAGTTCGGGGGGGCAAGGGAACGAGCAGTACTTC.